These T cell receptor beta chains were read from a single sample in a study of T cells in Graves' hyperthyroidism and ophthalmopathy. TCRdb reanalysed the multiplex PCR reads using MiXCR and keeps one entry per CDR3 protein. The table shows fewer than 450,000 distinct CDR3 sequences, with approximately 17% occurring only once. The specimen sequenced was blood. The source is a woman aged 30 to 39 with Graves' hyperthyroidism that later progressed to Graves' ophthalmopathy. Both conserved end residues are part of each CDR3.

CDR3 protein: CASSIQLQETQYF
J gene: TRBJ2-5
V gene: TRBV19

CDR3 protein: CSVTSGRDETQYF
J gene: TRBJ2-5
V gene: TRBV29-1

CDR3 protein: CASRGGYSGEQFF
J gene: TRBJ2-1
V gene: TRBV10-2

CDR3 protein: CASSLVTGRFTGELFF
J gene: TRBJ2-2
V gene: TRBV5-1

CDR3 protein: CASSAGTATYEQYF
J gene: TRBJ2-7
V gene: TRBV9

CDR3 protein: CASSGSTSGGTYNEQFF
J gene: TRBJ2-1
V gene: TRBV2

CDR3 protein: CASRRDPNEQFF
J gene: TRBJ2-1
V gene: TRBV12-3/TRBV12-4

CDR3 protein: CASSRTGTGEGYTF
J gene: TRBJ1-2
V gene: TRBV3-1

CDR3 protein: CASSRDRRSEPQHF
J gene: TRBJ1-5
V gene: TRBV27

CDR3 protein: CAADQGRNEQFF
J gene: TRBJ2-1
V gene: TRBV28

CDR3 protein: CASSQDRDTEAFF
J gene: TRBJ1-1
V gene: TRBV4-1

CDR3 protein: CASSYSRGFGEKLFF
J gene: TRBJ1-4
V gene: TRBV6-5

CDR3 protein: CAPLTRTGSSTNEKLFF
J gene: TRBJ1-4
V gene: TRBV6-2/TRBV6-3

CDR3 protein: CASSLIRSGRGYEQYF
J gene: TRBJ2-7
V gene: TRBV5-1

CDR3 protein: CAWSVWGLGTGELFF
J gene: TRBJ2-2
V gene: TRBV30

CDR3 protein: CASSPRTDQETQYF
J gene: TRBJ2-5
V gene: TRBV13

CDR3 protein: CASSRQAGANVLTF
J gene: TRBJ2-6
V gene: TRBV11-2

CDR3 protein: CASSFGERQPRRSGANVLTF
J gene: TRBJ2-6
V gene: TRBV28

CDR3 protein: CASSLSRVNTEAFF
J gene: TRBJ1-1
V gene: TRBV6-1

CDR3 protein: CASSPEERQWGELNTEAFF
J gene: TRBJ1-1
V gene: TRBV18

CDR3 protein: CASSLDAGAYEQYF
J gene: TRBJ2-7
V gene: TRBV5-4

CDR3 protein: CASSFGGFNQPQHF
J gene: TRBJ1-5
V gene: TRBV27

CDR3 protein: CASTRTGELFF
J gene: TRBJ2-2
V gene: TRBV2

CDR3 protein: CASSSAFKLALIYNEQFF
J gene: TRBJ2-1
V gene: TRBV7-9

CDR3 protein: CASCIGDRVDNEQFF
J gene: TRBJ2-1
V gene: TRBV5-1

CDR3 protein: CSVVQGAFEQFF
J gene: TRBJ2-1
V gene: TRBV29-1

CDR3 protein: CASSPLPRSLKEAFF
J gene: TRBJ1-1
V gene: TRBV18

CDR3 protein: CASSYGPSSTDTQYF
J gene: TRBJ2-3
V gene: TRBV13

CDR3 protein: CADPGQGASPLHF
J gene: TRBJ1-6
V gene: TRBV28

CDR3 protein: CASSLQGIWGTEAFF
J gene: TRBJ1-1
V gene: TRBV12-3/TRBV12-4

CDR3 protein: CASSLRGTTGELFF
J gene: TRBJ2-2
V gene: TRBV5-1

CDR3 protein: CSAIFPGSDYEQYF
J gene: TRBJ2-7
V gene: TRBV20-1

CDR3 protein: CASGQVLGNQPQHF
J gene: TRBJ1-5
V gene: TRBV2

CDR3 protein: CASSLPRRDPTKNIQYF
J gene: TRBJ2-4
V gene: TRBV7-2

CDR3 protein: CASSRGLGLSHEQYF
J gene: TRBJ2-7
V gene: TRBV11-2

CDR3 protein: CASSDGLAGLLF
J gene: TRBJ2-3
V gene: TRBV2

CDR3 protein: CASSRRTNTEAFF
J gene: TRBJ1-1
V gene: TRBV7-2

CDR3 protein: CATAIHYNEQFF
J gene: TRBJ2-1
V gene: TRBV15

CDR3 protein: CASSIFSGRYNEQFF
J gene: TRBJ2-1
V gene: TRBV19

CDR3 protein: CASSSGQAFWQGYTF
J gene: TRBJ1-2
V gene: TRBV5-6